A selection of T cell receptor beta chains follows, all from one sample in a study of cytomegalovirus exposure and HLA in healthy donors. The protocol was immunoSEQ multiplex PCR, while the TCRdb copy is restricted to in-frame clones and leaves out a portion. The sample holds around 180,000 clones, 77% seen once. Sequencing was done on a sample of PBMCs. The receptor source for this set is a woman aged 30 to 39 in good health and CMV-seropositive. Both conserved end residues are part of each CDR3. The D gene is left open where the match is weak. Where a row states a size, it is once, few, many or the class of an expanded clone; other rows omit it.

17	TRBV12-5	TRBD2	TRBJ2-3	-	CASGLWAGGMGTDTQYF	TGTGCTAGTGGTTTGTGGGCGGGAGGGATGGGCACAGATACGCAGTATTTT
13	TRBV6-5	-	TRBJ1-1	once	CASSRGVNTEAFF	TGTGCCAGCAGCCGGGGTGTGAACACTGAAGCTTTCTTT
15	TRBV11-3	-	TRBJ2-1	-	CASSLYDLGGNEQFF	TGTGCCAGCAGCTTATACGACCTTGGGGGGAATGAGCAGTTCTTC
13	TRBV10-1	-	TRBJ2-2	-	CASSLTSSGELFF	TGCGCCAGCAGTCTTACAAGTTCCGGGGAGCTGTTTTTT
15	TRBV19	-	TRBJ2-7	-	CASSPRAIPSYEQYF	TGTGCCAGTAGTCCGAGGGCGATCCCATCCTACGAGCAGTACTTC
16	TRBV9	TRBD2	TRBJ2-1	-	CASSVSGRAPGNEQFF	TGTGCCAGCAGCGTTAGCGGGAGGGCCCCCGGCAATGAGCAGTTCTTC
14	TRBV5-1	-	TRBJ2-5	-	CASSTGVGEETQYF	TGCGCCAGCAGCACGGGAGTGGGAGAAGAGACCCAGTACTTC
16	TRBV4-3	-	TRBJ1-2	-	CASSQDPGRDHYGYTF	TGCGCCAGCAGCCAAGATCCGGGCAGGGATCACTATGGCTACACCTTC
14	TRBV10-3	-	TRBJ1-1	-	CATLAFQGRTEAFF	TGTGCCACCTTAGCATTCCAGGGTAGGACTGAAGCTTTCTTT
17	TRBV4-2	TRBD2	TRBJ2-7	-	CASSPASGGGSTYEQYF	TGTGCCAGCAGCCCCGCTAGCGGGGGGGGATCTACCTACGAGCAGTACTTC
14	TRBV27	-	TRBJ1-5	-	CASSPTVLNQSQHF	TGTGCCAGCAGTCCCACAGTGCTCAATCAGTCCCAGCATTTT
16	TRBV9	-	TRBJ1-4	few	CASSVGALVGGEKLFF	TGTGCCAGCAGCGTAGGAGCACTAGTCGGAGGGGAAAAACTGTTTTTT
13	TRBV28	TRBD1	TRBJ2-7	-	CATIGTGSYEQYF	TGTGCCACGATAGGGACAGGGTCCTACGAGCAGTACTTC
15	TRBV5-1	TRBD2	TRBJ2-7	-	CASSLAASGEVEQYF	TGCGCCAGCAGCTTGGCGGCTAGCGGGGAGGTAGAGCAGTACTTC
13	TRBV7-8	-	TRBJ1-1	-	CASSSSRGTEAFF	TGTGCCAGCAGCTCCTCTCGGGGCACTGAAGCTTTCTTT
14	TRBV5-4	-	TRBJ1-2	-	CASSFRTPNGGYTF	TGTGCCAGCAGCTTTCGAACGCCAAACGGGGGCTACACCTTC
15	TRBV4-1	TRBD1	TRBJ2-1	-	CASSQAGQTYNEQFF	TGCGCCAGCAGCCAAGCGGGACAGACCTACAATGAGCAGTTCTTC
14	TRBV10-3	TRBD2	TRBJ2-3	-	CATAERGSTDTQYF	TGTGCCACCGCAGAGCGGGGCAGCACAGATACGCAGTATTTT
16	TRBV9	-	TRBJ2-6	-	CASSVGGQGGANVLTF	TGTGCCAGCAGCGTAGGGGGGCAGGGGGGGGCCAACGTCCTGACTTTC
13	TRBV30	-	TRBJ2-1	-	CAWSGQDTGEQFF	TGTGCCTGGAGTGGCCAGGATACAGGGGAGCAGTTCTTC
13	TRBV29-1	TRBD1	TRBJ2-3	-	CSVTTGGADTQYF	TGCAGCGTTACGACAGGGGGCGCGGATACGCAGTATTTT
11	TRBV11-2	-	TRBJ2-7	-	CASSLGSEQYF	TGTGCCAGCAGCTTGGGGAGCGAGCAGTACTTC
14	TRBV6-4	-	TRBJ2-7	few	CASSAQGVGYEQYF	TGTGCCAGCAGTGCACAGGGAGTGGGTTACGAGCAGTACTTC
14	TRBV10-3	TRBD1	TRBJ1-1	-	CAISEGQGGTEAFF	TGTGCCATCAGTGAGGGACAGGGGGGCACTGAAGCTTTCTTT
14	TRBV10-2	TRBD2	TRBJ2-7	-	CASSISGGRDEQYF	TGCGCCAGCAGTATAAGCGGGGGGAGGGACGAGCAGTACTTC
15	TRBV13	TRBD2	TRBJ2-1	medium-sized	CASSLGLAGDHEQFF	TGTGCCAGCAGCCTAGGACTAGCGGGAGACCATGAGCAGTTCTTC
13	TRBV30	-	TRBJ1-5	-	CAWRGRLDQPQHF	TGTGCCTGGAGGGGCAGGCTTGATCAGCCCCAGCATTTT
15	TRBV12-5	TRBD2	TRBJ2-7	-	CASGLGTSGSYEQYF	TGTGCTAGTGGTTTGGGGACTAGCGGGAGCTACGAGCAGTACTTC
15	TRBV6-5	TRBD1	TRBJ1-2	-	CASSNQGGSNYGYTF	TGTGCCAGCAGCAATCAGGGGGGCAGCAACTATGGCTACACCTTC
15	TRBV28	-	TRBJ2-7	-	CASSSFGPKTYEQYF	TGTGCCAGCAGTTCTTTCGGTCCGAAAACCTACGAGCAGTACTTC
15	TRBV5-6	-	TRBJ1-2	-	CASSWVVGGGGGYTF	TGTGCCAGCAGCTGGGTGGTCGGGGGAGGAGGTGGCTACACCTTC
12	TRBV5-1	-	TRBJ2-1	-	CASSLTPDEQFF	TGCGCCAGCAGCTTGACTCCGGATGAGCAGTTCTTC
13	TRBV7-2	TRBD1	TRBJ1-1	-	CASSPGTAIEAFF	TGTGCCAGCAGCCCTGGGACAGCTATTGAAGCTTTCTTT
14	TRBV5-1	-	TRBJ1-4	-	CASSWTTMGEKLFF	TGCGCCAGCAGCTGGACAACTATGGGGGAAAAACTGTTTTTT
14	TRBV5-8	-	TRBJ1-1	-	CASSLPQGRTEAFF	TGTGCCAGCAGCTTGCCACAGGGAAGGACTGAAGCTTTCTTT
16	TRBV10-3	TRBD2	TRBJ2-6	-	CATSTSQNSGANVLTF	TGTGCCACTTCGACTAGCCAAAACTCTGGGGCCAACGTCCTGACTTTC
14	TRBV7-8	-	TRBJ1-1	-	CASLISGGDTEAFF	TGTGCCAGCCTAATCTCCGGGGGGGACACTGAAGCTTTCTTT
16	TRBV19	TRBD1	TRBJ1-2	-	CASSFRTGGLDYGYTF	TGTGCCAGTAGTTTCCGGACAGGGGGCTTGGACTATGGCTACACCTTC
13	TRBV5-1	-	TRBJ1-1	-	CASSLGAGTEAFF	TGCGCCAGCAGCTTGGGCGCAGGGACTGAAGCTTTCTTT
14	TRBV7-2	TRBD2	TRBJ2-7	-	CASSSTSGVYEQYF	TGTGCCAGCAGCTCGACTAGCGGGGTCTACGAGCAGTACTTC
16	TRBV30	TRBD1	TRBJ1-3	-	CACGYPGQGAGNTIYF	TGTGCCTGTGGATACCCGGGACAGGGCGCGGGAAACACCATATATTTT
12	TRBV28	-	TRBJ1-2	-	CASSSDRYGYTF	TGTGCCAGCAGTTCGGACAGATATGGCTACACCTTC
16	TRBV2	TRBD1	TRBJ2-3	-	CASSGDRKAITDTQYF	TGTGCCAGCAGTGGGGACAGAAAGGCAATCACAGATACGCAGTATTTT
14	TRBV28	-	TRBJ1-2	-	CASSFRRGSYGYTF	TGTGCCAGCAGTTTTCGGCGGGGGAGCTATGGCTACACCTTC
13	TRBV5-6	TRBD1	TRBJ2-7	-	CASSQTGPYEQYF	TGTGCCAGCAGCCAGACAGGGCCCTACGAGCAGTACTTC
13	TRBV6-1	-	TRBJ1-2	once	CASKVPDWGGYTF	TGTGCCAGCAAAGTACCCGACTGGGGCGGCTACACCTTC